The 9 T cell receptor beta chains in this list originate from one sample, sequenced in a study of blood T cells in healthy people across ages. A sample-barcoded 5' primer and a J-beta primer mix were used in a second PCR of roughly 7 to 11 cycles. TCRdb used MiXCR to reprocess the 5' RACE reads, holding one entry per CDR3 protein. The top ten hold 6.5% to 8% of the sample, which has about 1.4 million distinct CDR3 sequences, 55% to 75% seen once. Sequenced: blood. The receptors come from a man between 18 and 29 years old in good health.

The rearrangement uses TRBV7-9 and TRBJ1-4; D is perhaps TRBD1 (6 bases). The CDR3 totals 15 residues. The ends were cut back, 0 bases at V and 7 bases at J, with 12 bases in the middle. CDR1 SEHNR and CDR2 FQNEAQ come from the germline V gene (reference sequence). The CDR3 sequence is CASSLAVQGGEKLFF. The CDR3 bases are TGTGCCAGCAGCTTAGCCGTACAGGGCGGTGAAAAACTGTTTTTT.

This clonotype was seen many times. The V and J genes are TRBV4-1 and TRBJ2-1, with TRBD2 matching 10 bases. CDR3 length: 16 amino acids. V was pared by 1 base and J by 8 bases, with 8 bases of the junction left unmatched. Germline lookup yields CDR1 MGHRA and CDR2 YSYEKL. The chain's CDR3 is CASSQVRASGSDEQFF. The DNA for the CDR3 is TGCGCCAGCAGCCAAGTTAGGGCTAGCGGGAGCGATGAGCAGTTCTTC.

The rearrangement uses TRBV24-1 and TRBJ2-3; D ambiguous. The germline gives CDR1 KGHDR, CDR2 SFDVKD. The V and J ends lost 5 bases and 5 bases respectively, with 16 bases between them. The CDR3 contains 15 residues. CDR3 sequence (DNA): TGTGCCACCAGTGGCTCGGCGGCAACTGGAGATACGCAGTATTTT. Translating it yields CATSGSAATGDTQYF.

The V gene is TRBV4-2, the J gene TRBJ2-5; TRBD2 matches 10 bases. V dropped 0 bases and J dropped 3; count of bases not matched to a gene: 13. Germline CDR1 reads LGHNA; CDR2 reads YNFKEQ. The CDR3 is 19 amino acids. CDR3 bases: TGTGCCAGCAGCCAAGATACGGAATGGGAGCGGGGGGGCGAAGAGACCCAGTACTTC. This translates into CASSQDTEWERGGEETQYF.

The chain employs TRBV7-9 and TRBJ2-7; D remains ambiguous. Near its end, the DNA agrees better with TRBJ2-4, so the J call may be wrong. The germline CDR1 and CDR2 sequences are SEHNR and FQNEAQ (reference sequence). This CDR3 has 14 amino acids. The CDR3 sequence: CASSHGGVENIQYF. The CDR3 nucleotides are TGTGCCAGCAGCCACGGTGGGGTTGAAAACATTCAGTACTTC.

This chain connects TRBV7-8 to TRBJ2-7, with D hard to call. This CDR3 spans 12 amino acids. From germline, CDR1 is SGHVS and CDR2 FQNEAQ. Trimming removed 3 bases from V and 8 bases from J, with 11 bases in between. In DNA form, the CDR3 reads TGTGCCAGCAGCTTGCCTCTTAGCCAGCAGTACTTC. Its protein is CASSLPLSQQYF. Filled out from reference TRBV7-8 and TRBJ2-7, the complete variable domain reads GAGVSQSPRYKVAKRGQDVALRCDPISGHVSLFWYQQALGQGPEFLTYFQNEAQLDKSGLPSDRFFAERPEGSVSTLKIQRTQQEDSAVYLCASSLPLSQQYFGPGTRLTVT.

This clonotype has more than one count but fewer than ten. CDR3 DNA sequence: TGTGCCAGCAGTTTACTGGGTACTAATGAAAAACTGTTTTTT. Its protein product is CASSLLGTNEKLFF. The chain carries TRBV27 and TRBJ1-4; the D is unclear. Per germline, CDR1 MNHEY and CDR2 SMNVEV (reference sequence). The length of the CDR3 is 14 residues. Trimming cost V 2 bases and J 2 bases, with 6 bases left between them. Complete variable domain (other parts from reference TRBV27 and TRBJ1-4): EAQVTQNPRYLITVTGKKLTVTCSQNMNHEYMSWYRQDPGLGLRQIYYSMNVEVTDKGDVPEGYKVSRKEKRNFPLILESPSPNQTSLYFCASSLLGTNEKLFFGSGTQLSVL.

This chain links TRBV12-3 or TRBV12-4 with TRBJ2-5; 12 bases line up with TRBD1. V lost 3 bases to trimming and J lost 5 bases; unmatched junction nucleotides: 7. The CDR3 runs to 16 residues. For the CDR3, the DNA is TGTGCCAGCAGTTTCCGTGGGACAGGGGGCGTTGAGACCCAGTACTTC. Amino acids: CASSFRGTGGVETQYF.

The V call is TRBV4-2, the J call TRBJ1-4, with D unresolved. Trimming cost V 1 base and J 11 bases, with 17 bases left between them. CDR3 length: 15 amino acids. Germline-derived CDR1 and CDR2 are LGHNA and YNFKEQ. CDR3 coding DNA: TGTGCCAGCAGCCAAGTACGGGTCCTGGGGATTAAACTGTTTTTT. Its protein product is CASSQVRVLGIKLFF.